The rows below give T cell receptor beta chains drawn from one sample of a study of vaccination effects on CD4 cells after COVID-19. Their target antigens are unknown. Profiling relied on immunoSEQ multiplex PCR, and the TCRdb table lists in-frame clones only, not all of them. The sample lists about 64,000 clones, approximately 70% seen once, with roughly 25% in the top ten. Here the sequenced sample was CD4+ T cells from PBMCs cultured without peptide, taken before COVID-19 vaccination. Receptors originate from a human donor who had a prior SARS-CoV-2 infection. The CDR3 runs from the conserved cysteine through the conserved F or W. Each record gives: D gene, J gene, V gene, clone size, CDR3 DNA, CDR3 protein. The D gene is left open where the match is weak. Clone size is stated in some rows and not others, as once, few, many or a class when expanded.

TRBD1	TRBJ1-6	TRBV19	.	TGTGCCAGTAGAGTTTCAGGGGGCAGCTCCTATAATTCACCCCTCCACTTT	CASRVSGGSSYNSPLHF
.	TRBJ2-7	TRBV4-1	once	TGCGCCAGCAGCCGAGTTGGGGGACAAACCTACGAGCAGTACTTC	CASSRVGGQTYEQYF
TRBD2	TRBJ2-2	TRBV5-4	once	TGTGCCAGCAGCACTGGGACTAGCGGGAACACCGGGGAGCTGTTTTTT	CASSTGTSGNTGELFF
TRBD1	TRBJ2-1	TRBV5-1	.	TGCGCCAGCAGCCTCGCAGAGGGGGCCGATGAGCAGTTCTTC	CASSLAEGADEQFF
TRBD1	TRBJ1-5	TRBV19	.	TGTGCCAGTAGTACGATTGTAAATACCGGGACAGGGTGGGAACAGCCCCAGCATTTT	CASSTIVNTGTGWEQPQHF
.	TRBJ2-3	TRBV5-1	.	TGCGCCAGCAGCTTTAACCCGGGCACAGATACGCAGTATTTT	CASSFNPGTDTQYF
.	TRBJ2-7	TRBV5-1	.	TGCGCCAGCAGCTTGGGATTAGTTTTGGACGAGCAGTACTTC	CASSLGLVLDEQYF
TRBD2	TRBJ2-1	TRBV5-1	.	TGCGCCAGCAGCCCTTTGACTAGCGGGGGGTCTGTTGAGCAGTTCTTC	CASSPLTSGGSVEQFF
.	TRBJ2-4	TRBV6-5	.	TGTGCCACGGGCAAAAACATTCAGTACTTC	CATGKNIQYF
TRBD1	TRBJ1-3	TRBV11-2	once	TGTGCCAGCAGTACCCCGGGACAGTTATTTTCTGGAAACACCATATATTTT	CASSTPGQLFSGNTIYF
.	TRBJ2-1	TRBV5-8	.	TGTGCCAGCAGCTTTGTACAGGGTCATTTGGAGTACAATGAGCAGTTCTTC	CASSFVQGHLEYNEQFF
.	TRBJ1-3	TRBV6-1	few	TGTGCCAGCAGTGATCGCAGCTCTGGAAACACCATATATTTT	CASSDRSSGNTIYF
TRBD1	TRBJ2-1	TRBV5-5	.	TGTGCCAGCAGCCTCGGGACAGGCGTATACTACAATGAGCAGTTCTTC	CASSLGTGVYYNEQFF
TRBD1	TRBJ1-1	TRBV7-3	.	TGTGCCAGCAGCGAGGGACAGGCTGTGAACACTGAAGCTTTCTTT	CASSEGQAVNTEAFF
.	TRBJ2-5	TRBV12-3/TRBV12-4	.	TGTGCCAGCAGTTTACGGGGTAAAGAGACCCAGTACTTC	CASSLRGKETQYF
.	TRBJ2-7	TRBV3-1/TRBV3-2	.	TGTGCCAGCAGCCAAGGGGGTGGGGCGGGGGAGCAGTACTTC	CASSQGGGAGEQYF
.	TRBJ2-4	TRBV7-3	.	TGTGCCAGCAGTAATGTCCCAGGTTCAAACATTCAGTACTTC	CASSNVPGSNIQYF
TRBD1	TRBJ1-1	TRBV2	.	TGTGCCAGCAGCGGACAGGGGGCTCTGTCTGAAGCTTTCTTT	CASSGQGALSEAFF
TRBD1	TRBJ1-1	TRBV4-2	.	TGTGCCAGCAGCCAGAGGGCAGGGGGGGATCCCGGCACTGAAGCTTTCTTT	CASSQRAGGDPGTEAFF
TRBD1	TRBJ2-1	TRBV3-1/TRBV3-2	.	TGTGCCAGCAGACATACGGGACAGGGGTACAGCAATGAGCAGTTCTTC	CASRHTGQGYSNEQFF
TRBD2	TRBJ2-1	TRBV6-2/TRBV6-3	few	TGTGCCAGCAGTTGGTTCCTAGCGGGAGCATCCTACAATGAGCAGTTCTTC	CASSWFLAGASYNEQFF
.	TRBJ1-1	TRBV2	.	TGTGCCAGCAGTAGACAGGACATGAACACTGAAGCTTTCTTT	CASSRQDMNTEAFF
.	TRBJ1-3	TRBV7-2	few	TGTGCCAGCAGCCCAGGGTTCTCTGGAAACACCATATATTTT	CASSPGFSGNTIYF
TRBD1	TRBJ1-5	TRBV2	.	TGTGCCAGCAGTGTACTGGGACAGGGGGCAGATCAGCCCCAGCATTTT	CASSVLGQGADQPQHF
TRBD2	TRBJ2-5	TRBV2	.	TGTGCCAGCAGACCCCGCGCGGGAGGGGGGGAGACCCAGTACTTC	CASRPRAGGGETQYF
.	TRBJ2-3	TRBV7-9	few	TGTGCCAGCAGCGCAAGAAACACAGATACGCAGTATTTT	CASSARNTDTQYF
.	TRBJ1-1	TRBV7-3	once	TGTGCCAGCAGCTTACATTTGAACACTGAAGCTTTCTTT	CASSLHLNTEAFF
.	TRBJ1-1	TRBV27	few	TGTGCCAGCCAAGGACGGACCGCCATGAACACTGAAGCTTTCTTT	CASQGRTAMNTEAFF
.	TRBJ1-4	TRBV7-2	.	TGTGCCAGCAGCCCTCATGGTGGCGGTCTGTTTTTT	CASSPHGGGLFF
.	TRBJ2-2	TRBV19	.	TGTGCCAGTAGGGCCAGAGCGAACACCGGGGAGCTGTTTTTT	CASRARANTGELFF
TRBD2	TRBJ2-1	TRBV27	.	TGTGCCAGCCACGGACTAGCGGGGTACGATGAGCAGTTCTTC	CASHGLAGYDEQFF
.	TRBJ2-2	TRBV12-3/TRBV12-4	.	TGTGCCAGCAGAAGGTCCGGGGAGCTGTTTTTT	CASRRSGELFF